These 18 T cell receptor beta chains share one sample of origin, sequenced in a study of beta chain features in type 1 diabetes. Reverse transcription of all isolated RNA meant that expressed TCRB transcripts were sequenced. The method was immunoSEQ multiplex PCR; TCRdb's version includes in-frame clones alone and lacks a portion of them. Of hundreds of thousands of clones in the sample, around 15% were seen once. The sequenced sample consisted of naive CD4+ T cells from blood. These receptors all come from a man in his late teens or twenties in good health.

This CDR3 reads CASSQDAAGAYEQYF. The CDR3, as DNA: TGTGCCAGCAGCCAAGATGCCGCGGGGGCCTACGAGCAGTACTTC. The rearrangement joins TRBV4-2 to TRBJ2-7; 7 bases align to TRBD2. Germline values: CDR1 LGHNA, CDR2 YNFKEQ. This CDR3 comprises 15 residues. After removal of 0 bases from V and 2 bases from J, the junction contained 4 bases not matched to a gene.

This clone was observed a few times. The genes are TRBV12-5 and TRBJ2-1, with D perhaps TRBD2 (6 bases). This CDR3 comprises 15 residues. V lost 1 base and J 2 bases, leaving 9 bases between the germline ends. The germline gives CDR1 LGHNT, CDR2 FRNRAP. In DNA, the CDR3 is TGTGCTAGTGGTTTGGGGGACTCACCCTACAATGAGCAGTTCTTC. Translated, it gives CASGLGDSPYNEQFF.

This clone was counted between two and nine times. The CDR3 nucleotides are TGTGCCAGCAGTATGAGGGCCAATCAGCCCCAGCATTTT. Its protein product is CASSMRANQPQHF. The chain has TRBV6-4 and TRBJ1-5; D not resolved. Germline V gene sequence: CDR1 MRHNA, CDR2 SNTAGT. The CDR3 is 13 residues long. V lost 5 bases, J lost 3 bases, and 8 bases lay in between.

The chain is built from TRBV30 and TRBJ1-5, with TRBD1 matching over 8 bases. Germline assignment: CDR1 GTSNPN and CDR2 SVGIG (reference sequence). This CDR3 region has 14 residues. Unmatched junction bases numbered 6, after V lost 5 bases and J lost 3 bases. The CDR3 here is CAWQGAHANQPQHF. The DNA for the CDR3 is TGTGCCTGGCAGGGGGCGCACGCCAATCAGCCCCAGCATTTT. Together with reference TRBV30 and TRBJ1-5, the CDR3 gives the full variable domain: SQTIHQWPATLVQPVGSPLSLECTVEGTSNPNLYWYRQAAGRGLQLLFYSVGIGQISSEVPQNLSASRPQDRQFILSSKKLLLSDSGFYLCAWQGAHANQPQHFGDGTRLSIL.

This rearrangement joins TRBV7-9 to TRBJ2-3, with a tentative D call TRBD1 (6 bases). V lost 3 bases, J lost 5 bases, and 12 bases lay in between. The CDR3 has 14 residues. Germline lookup yields CDR1 SEHNR and CDR2 FQNEAQ (reference sequence). The CDR3 DNA is TGTGCCAGCAGCTTGGGGGCCCGGGGAGATACGCAGTATTTT. Its protein is CASSLGARGDTQYF.

This rearrangement joins TRBV25-1 to TRBJ1-4; D is undetermined. The V and J ends lost 3 bases and 0 bases respectively, with 8 bases between them. The CDR3 sequence is 15 residues long. The germline gives CDR1 MGHDK, CDR2 SYGVNS. The CDR3 sequence is CASSDGRATNEKLFF. CDR3 DNA sequence: TGTGCCAGCAGTGACGGGCGAGCAACTAATGAAAAACTGTTTTTT.

This clone was found a few times. The chain couples TRBV4-3 to TRBJ1-1; D gene ambiguous. Germline values: CDR1 LGHNA, CDR2 YSLEER. V shed 0 bases and J shed 2 bases, with 16 bases lying between them. The CDR3 extends over 17 amino acids. CDR3 in DNA: TGCGCCAGCAGCCAAGAGCTTCTCCGGCCAATAAACACTGAAGCTTTCTTT. As protein: CASSQELLRPINTEAFF.

The chain combines TRBV18 with TRBJ2-7; D perhaps matches TRBD2 (7 bases). V was pared by 0 bases and J by 6 bases, with 24 bases between. Germline values: CDR1 KGHSH, CDR2 LQKENI. This CDR3 has 18 amino acids. The CDR3 nucleotides read TGTGCCAGCTCACCACCGAGGGGGAGAGGTGGCAGGGAGGGCGAGCAGTACTTC. Translated: CASSPPRGRGGREGEQYF.

This clone has just a few counts. This rearrangement joins TRBV5-4 to TRBJ2-3; 8 bases agree with TRBD2. V trimming: 4 bases; J trimming: 4 bases; junction bases outside the gene matches: 8. CDR3 length equals 15 residues. The germline CDR1 and CDR2 sequences are SGHNT and YYREEE (reference sequence). The CDR3 region is CASSPGGQRADTQYF. The DNA of the CDR3 is TGTGCCAGCAGCCCGGGGGGGCAAAGGGCAGATACGCAGTATTTT.

This rearrangement joins TRBV10-3 to TRBJ2-3, with a possible D match to TRBD2 (6 bases). Trimming shortened V by 8 bases and J by 5 bases, and 14 bases separated the two germline ends. The CDR3 is made up of 13 amino acids. The germline gives CDR1 ENHRY, CDR2 SYGVKD. The CDR3 DNA sequence: TGTGCCATCCAATACGCCGGGGGAGATACGCAGTATTTT. Translated: CAIQYAGGDTQYF.

The gene calls are TRBV28 and TRBJ2-7, with unresolved D. In germline, CDR1 is MDHEN, CDR2 SYDVKM. V was cut by 10 bases and J by 0 bases, with 13 bases left in between. This CDR3 contains 13 residues. For the CDR3, the DNA is TGTGCCACTAATAGAAGGAACTCCTACGAGCAGTACTTC. This gives the protein CATNRRNSYEQYF.

V usage is TRBV7-3 and J usage is TRBJ2-1; D gene ambiguous. The CDR3 length is 13 residues. Germline CDR1 and CDR2: SGHTA and FQGTGA. V gave up 5 bases and J gave up 5 bases, with 10 bases separating them. The CDR3, as DNA: TGTGCCAGCAGCATATCAAGGGACAATGAGCAGTTCTTC. Its protein product is CASSISRDNEQFF.

CDR3 bases: TGTGCCAGCAGCCGACGGACTAGCGGAAATAGCTCCTACAATGAGCAGTTCTTC. Its protein is CASSRRTSGNSSYNEQFF. The chain combines TRBV7-8 with TRBJ2-1; 10 bases align to TRBD2. V was pared by 5 bases and J by 0 bases, with 10 bases of the junction left unmatched. Germline values: CDR1 SGHVS, CDR2 FQNEAQ. The length of the CDR3 is 18 residues.

V is TRBV15 and J is TRBJ2-3, with 11 bases that match TRBD1. With 1 base clipped from V and 2 bases from J, the junction kept 11 bases outside the gene matches. The length of the CDR3 is 19 residues. Germline CDR1 LNHNV, CDR2 YYDKDF (reference sequence). The CDR3 loop is CATSRADRGQLKHTDTQYF. DNA of the CDR3: TGTGCCACCAGCAGAGCGGACAGGGGGCAACTGAAACACACAGATACGCAGTATTTT.

The chain has TRBV6-5 and TRBJ2-5, with 11 bases that match TRBD2. Germline CDR1 reads MNHEY; CDR2 reads SVGAGI. V gave up 4 bases and J gave up 5 bases; unmatched junction bases: 9. The CDR3 runs 16 residues. The CDR3 DNA sequence: TGTGCCAGCAGTTGGGTAGCGGGAGGGACGGGGGAGACCCAGTACTTC. Its translation is CASSWVAGGTGETQYF.

The CDR3: CASSYSTTGVPYEQYF. The CDR3 DNA reads as TGTGCCAGCAGTTACTCGACGACAGGGGTCCCCTACGAGCAGTACTTC. This chain links TRBV6-5 with TRBJ2-7, with 8 positions matching TRBD1. With V trimmed by 0 bases and J by 2 bases, 6 bases remained unmatched. This CDR3 is 16 amino acids long. Germline V gene data show CDR1 as MNHEY and CDR2 as SVGAGI.

The chain joins TRBV29-1 to TRBJ2-3; D ambiguous. The V and J ends lost 4 bases and 5 bases respectively, with 16 bases between them. CDR1 is SQVTM, CDR2 ANQGSEA, per germline. The CDR3 contains 14 residues. CDR3 bases: TGCAGCGTTGGCCGTAAATTCTCAGGAGATACGCAGTATTTT. Its protein product is CSVGRKFSGDTQYF.

This clone was observed a handful of times. The V and J genes are TRBV25-1 and TRBJ2-3; D unresolved. CDR3 length: 14 residues. CDR1 and CDR2 from the germline V gene are MGHDK and SYGVNS. The V and J ends lost 4 bases and 0 bases respectively, with 8 bases between them. The CDR3 nucleotides read TGTGCCAGCAGTGTGGGGATTAGCACAGATACGCAGTATTTT. Translation: CASSVGISTDTQYF.